Listed below are T cell receptor beta chains from one sample, sequenced in a study of shared clonotypes between healthy human individuals. Libraries were prepared by immunoSEQ multiplex PCR; TCRdb keeps only in-frame clonotypes and omits some of them. The sample has about 480,000 clones, almost 80% seen once. Sequencing input: PBMCs. The receptor source for this set is a woman aged 40 to 55 in good health. Some clones in this sample may be carry-over from other donors' samples. Both conserved end residues are part of each CDR3. The D gene is left open where the match is weak. A row's size may be missing; if present it is once, few, many or a size class.

TRBJ2-7,TRBD2,once,TRBV2,TGTGCCAGCAGTAGGACTAGCGGGAGTTACTACGAGCAGTACTTC,CASSRTSGSYYEQYF
TRBJ2-3,TRBD2,.,TRBV6-5,TGTGCCAGCAGTTATTTAGCGGGAACCGCAGATACGCAGTATTTT,CASSYLAGTADTQYF
TRBJ2-7,.,.,TRBV5-1,TGCGCCAGCAGCCCAGGGCGGTCCTACGAGCAGTACTTC,CASSPGRSYEQYF
TRBJ2-2,.,.,TRBV11-1,TGTGCCAGCAGCTATAGTCGGCTAGCGACCTTACCCGGGGAGCTGTTTTTT,CASSYSRLATLPGELFF
TRBJ1-4,TRBD1,.,TRBV7-9,TGTGCCAGCAGCTTACGACAGGGGGGAGGGTGGCGTGAAAAACTGTTTTTT,CASSLRQGGGWREKLFF
TRBJ2-1,TRBD1,.,TRBV18,TGTGCCAGCTCAGGCACAGGGGGCGCCTACAATGAGCAGTTCTTC,CASSGTGGAYNEQFF
TRBJ1-2,.,.,TRBV20-1,TGTAGTGCTACAGGGTATGGCTACACCTTC,CSATGYGYTF
TRBJ2-7,.,.,TRBV9,TGTGCCAGCAGCGTTACTGGGACTCCCTCCTACGAGCAGTACTTC,CASSVTGTPSYEQYF
TRBJ1-2,TRBD1,.,TRBV30,TGTGCCTGGAGTGGTGTCGGCGGGACAGTCTATGGCTACACCTTC,CAWSGVGGTVYGYTF
TRBJ1-1,.,few,TRBV30,TGTGCCTGGGGGACGGCTACAGCTTTCTTT,CAWGTATAFF
TRBJ1-3,TRBD1,.,TRBV6-1,TGTGCCAGCAGCTCGGGAAACAGGGGTTATAATACCATATATTTT,CASSSGNRGYNTIYF
TRBJ2-7,TRBD2,.,TRBV5-1,TGCGCCAGCAGCTTGGTGACTAGCGCCTCCTACGAGCAGTACTTC,CASSLVTSASYEQYF
TRBJ1-2,.,.,TRBV6-1,TGTGCCAGCAGCCGGACAGAAAACTATGGCTACACCTTC,CASSRTENYGYTF
TRBJ1-2,TRBD1,.,TRBV9,TGTGCCAGCAGATCTAGTCAGGGGGCGATGGGCTACACCTTC,CASRSSQGAMGYTF
TRBJ2-3,TRBD2,.,TRBV6-5,TGTGCCAGCAGAATCACTAGCGGGAGAACAGATACGCAGTATTTT,CASRITSGRTDTQYF
TRBJ2-5,TRBD2,.,TRBV6-1,TGTGCCAGCAGTGATATATCCGGGAGGCGGCGAGAGACCCAGTACTTC,CASSDISGRRRETQYF
TRBJ2-5,.,.,TRBV7-9,TGTGCCAGCAGCCAAACTAAATTCCAAGAGACCCAGTACTTC,CASSQTKFQETQYF
TRBJ2-2,TRBD2,.,TRBV30,TGTGCCTGGAGTATGACTAGCGACACCGGGGAGCTGTTTTTT,CAWSMTSDTGELFF
TRBJ2-7,.,.,TRBV11-2,TGTGCCAGCAGCTTAGAGCTAGCCGGAGCGGGCTACGAGCAGTACTTC,CASSLELAGAGYEQYF
TRBJ2-3,.,.,TRBV20-1,TGCAGTGCCGAGGGAACAGCTACGCAGTATTTT,CSAEGTATQYF
TRBJ2-2,.,once,TRBV28,TGTGCCAGCAGTTTAAGGGTCCAGAACACCGGGGAGCTGTTTTTT,CASSLRVQNTGELFF
TRBJ2-2,TRBD2,.,TRBV7-2,TGTGCCAGCAGCTCTGGACTAGCGGCGAACACCGGGGAGCTGTTTTTT,CASSSGLAANTGELFF
TRBJ2-7,.,.,TRBV30,TGTGCCTGGAGTAAGGCAGGGGTCTACGAGCAGTACTTC,CAWSKAGVYEQYF